The next 32 T cell receptor beta chains were all read from a single sample in a study of T cells in pancreatic ductal adenocarcinoma. Sequencing was performed with immunoSEQ multiplex PCR; in TCRdb, only in-frame clones are kept and a portion is missing. The table shows 16,000 or so clones, with around 91% occurring only once. Selected pancreatic ductal adenocarcinoma patients had undergone surgery without neoadjuvant therapy. Sequencing used PBMCs. Receptors were obtained from a human donor with pancreatic ductal adenocarcinoma.

This chain links TRBV28 with TRBJ1-1; 7 bases line up with TRBD1. Germline CDR1 reads MDHEN; CDR2 reads SYDVKM. This CDR3 contains 15 residues. V lost 0 bases to trimming and J lost 5 bases; unmatched junction nucleotides: 6. CDR3 bases: TGTGCCAGCAGTTTATGGGACAGGCGGGTAACTGAAGCTTTCTTT. Protein product: CASSLWDRRVTEAFF. The full variable domain, its missing parts supplied by reference TRBV28 and TRBJ1-1, is DVKVTQSSRYLVKRTGEKVFLECVQDMDHENMFWYRQDPGLGLRLIYFSYDVKMKEKGDIPEGYSVSREKKERFSLILESASTNQTSMYLCASSLWDRRVTEAFFGQGTRLTVV.

V gene TRBV10-3 combines with J gene TRBJ2-5, with D tentatively TRBD1 (5 bases). V lost 6 bases and J 2 bases, leaving 16 bases between the germline ends. This CDR3 region has 15 residues. Germline CDR1 ENHRY, CDR2 SYGVKD. The CDR3 is CAIRGAGIGQETQYF. The CDR3 DNA sequence: TGTGCCATCAGAGGGGCAGGGATAGGGCAAGAGACCCAGTACTTC.

The gene calls are TRBV7-9 and TRBJ1-6; a weak D match, TRBD1 (5 bases). V lost 4 bases and J 2 bases, leaving 21 bases between the germline ends. Germline V lookup: CDR1 SEHNR, CDR2 FQNEAQ (reference sequence). This CDR3 is 19 amino acids long. CDR3 DNA: TGTGCCAGCAGCTATGAAAGGGGAGGGGATAAGCCCTATAATTCACCCCTCCACTTT. It yields the protein CASSYERGGDKPYNSPLHF.

The chain carries TRBV9 and TRBJ1-1; D is possibly TRBD1 (6 bases). The CDR3 is made up of 14 amino acids. The V gene's germline CDR1 is SGDLS and CDR2 YYNGEE. V lost 0 bases and J lost 2, with 8 bases in between. CDR3 protein: CASSVGQDNTEAFF. In DNA form, the CDR3 reads TGTGCCAGCAGCGTAGGACAGGACAACACTGAAGCTTTCTTT.

The chain is built from TRBV18 and TRBJ2-1; D is unresolved. Germline V gene sequence: CDR1 KGHSH, CDR2 LQKENI. The CDR3 loop spans 16 amino acids. V lost 1 base to trimming and J lost 1 base, with 11 bases between them. The chain's CDR3 is CASSPLSTVSYNEQFF. The CDR3 DNA follows: TGTGCCAGCTCACCACTCTCTACGGTATCCTACAATGAGCAGTTCTTC. The variable domain in full, completed from reference TRBV18 and TRBJ2-1, reads NAGVMQNPRHLVRRRGQEARLRCSPMKGHSHVYWYRQLPEEGLKFMVYLQKENIIDESGMPKERFSAEFPKEGPSILRIQQVVRGDSAAYFCASSPLSTVSYNEQFFGPGTRLTVL.

V is TRBV10-3 and J is TRBJ1-5; no reliable D call. There are 16 residues in the CDR3. The V gene lost 0 bases and the J gene lost 2 bases, with 11 bases spanning the gap. The germline gives CDR1 ENHRY, CDR2 SYGVKD. CDR3 sequence: CAISESKGGGNQPQHF. In DNA form, the CDR3 reads TGTGCCATCAGTGAGTCGAAGGGAGGAGGCAATCAGCCCCAGCATTTT.

The chain joins TRBV9 to TRBJ1-1; the D is unclear. V lost 0 bases and J 3 bases, leaving 6 bases between the germline ends. The CDR3 totals 13 residues. The germline V gene encodes CDR1 SGDLS and CDR2 YYNGEE. Here the CDR3 DNA reads TGTGCCAGCAGCGTAGACCGGGACACTGAAGCTTTCTTT. Its protein product is CASSVDRDTEAFF.

This clone is classed as medium-sized. This chain connects TRBV5-4 to TRBJ2-7; 9 bases fit TRBD1. V dropped 2 bases and J dropped 6; count of bases not matched to a gene: 3. Germline V gene sequence: CDR1 SGHNT, CDR2 YYREEE (reference sequence). This CDR3 spans 13 amino acids. The CDR3 spells CASSLDRGFEQYF. CDR3 nucleotides: TGTGCCAGCAGCTTAGACAGGGGGTTCGAGCAGTACTTC.

This chain links TRBV13 with TRBJ2-1, with 11 bases that match TRBD2. CDR3 length: 16 amino acids. Germline V gene data show CDR1 as PRHDT and CDR2 as FYEKMQ (reference sequence). The ends lost 3 bases at V and 3 bases at J; junction bases unmatched: 4. The CDR3 region has the DNA TGTGCCAGCAGCTTTCTTAGCGGGAGGGACTACAATGAGCAGTTCTTC. Translation: CASSFLSGRDYNEQFF.

This clone was seen a handful of times. The rearrangement links TRBV7-9 to TRBJ2-2; D may be TRBD2 (5 bases). This CDR3 spans 16 amino acids. Germline loops: CDR1 SEHNR, CDR2 FQNEAQ (reference sequence). V was trimmed by 0 bases and J by 0 bases, leaving 8 bases between them. CDR3 sequence: CASSLARTANTGELFF. The DNA for the CDR3 is TGTGCCAGCAGCTTAGCGCGGACTGCGAACACCGGGGAGCTGTTTTTT.

This clone showed up just once. The chain links TRBV28 to TRBJ2-1; TRBD2 matches at 7 bases. Germline loops: CDR1 MDHEN, CDR2 SYDVKM. This CDR3 comprises 12 residues. V gave up 8 bases and J gave up 6 bases; unmatched junction bases: 4. The CDR3 DNA follows: TGTGCCAGCGGGAGGGCCCTCAATGAGCAGTTCTTC. The encoded protein is CASGRALNEQFF.

The J gene is TRBJ1-2, the V gene TRBV5-1; 9 bases map to TRBD1. Germline CDR1 SGHRS, CDR2 YFSETQ. The CDR3 is made up of 17 amino acids. The J segment lost 4 bases and the V segment lost 0 bases, leaving 10 bases of the junction unmatched. DNA of the CDR3: TGCGCCAGCAGCTTGGCCGAACAGGGGGCCCCACCCTATGGCTACACCTTC. As protein: CASSLAEQGAPPYGYTF.

The chain combines TRBV6-1 with TRBJ1-2, with TRBD1 as a possible D gene (5 bases). The germline V gene has CDR1 MNHNS and CDR2 SASEGT. The CDR3 sequence is 16 residues long. V gave up 3 bases and J gave up 2 bases, with 16 bases separating them. This CDR3 reads CASSDRDGTANYGYTF. DNA of the CDR3: TGTGCCAGCAGTGACCGGGACGGGACGGCAAACTATGGCTACACCTTC.

V usage is TRBV27 and J usage is TRBJ2-1, with 9 bases fitting TRBD2. The J segment lost 1 base and the V segment lost 3 bases, leaving 10 bases of the junction unmatched. The CDR3 runs 18 residues. The germline V gene encodes CDR1 MNHEY and CDR2 SMNVEV (reference sequence). CDR3: CASSLIPGSGSSYNEQFF. Here the CDR3 DNA reads TGTGCCAGCAGTTTGATCCCGGGTAGCGGGAGTTCCTACAATGAGCAGTTCTTC.

The chain couples TRBV7-9 to TRBJ1-2; D is unresolved. Germline values: CDR1 SEHNR, CDR2 FQNEAQ (reference sequence). This CDR3 comprises 15 residues. V was cut by 1 base and J by 8 bases, with 17 bases left in between. CDR3 protein: CASSLDLLTATGYTF. CDR3 bases: TGTGCCAGCAGCTTAGATTTGCTGACGGCCACGGGCTACACCTTC.

The chain recombines TRBV6-1 with TRBJ1-1, with D possibly being TRBD1 (6 bases). The ends were cut back, 8 bases at V and 4 bases at J, with 17 bases in the middle. Germline V gene data show CDR1 as MNHNS and CDR2 as SASEGT. CDR3 length: 14 amino acids. The CDR3 reads CASAGAGATTEAFF. CDR3 in DNA: TGTGCCAGCGCCGGGGCAGGGGCTACCACTGAAGCTTTCTTT.

This clone was recorded only once. This sequence joins TRBV13 and TRBJ2-3, with 9 positions matching TRBD2. V shed 1 base, J shed 0 bases, and the junction held 2 bases outside the gene matches. This CDR3 comprises 16 residues. The germline gives CDR1 PRHDT, CDR2 FYEKMQ (reference sequence). The CDR3 DNA follows: TGTGCCAGCAGCTTAGAGCGGGGGGTTAGCACAGATACGCAGTATTTT. The encoded protein is CASSLERGVSTDTQYF.

This clone appeared a few times. This chain links TRBV19 with TRBJ2-2; 8 bases line up with TRBD1. Germline CDR1 reads LNHDA; CDR2 reads SQIVND (reference sequence). CDR3 length: 17 residues. V trimming: 4 bases; J trimming: 0 bases; junction bases outside the gene matches: 7. The DNA for the CDR3 is TGTGCCAGTAGTACGGAGACAGGGGTCGCGAACACCGGGGAGCTGTTTTTT. This gives the protein CASSTETGVANTGELFF.

This clone appeared a single time. This rearrangement joins TRBV2 to TRBJ2-7; D gene uncertain. V was cut by 2 bases and J by 1 base, with 3 bases left in between. Germline CDR1 reads SNHLY; CDR2 reads FYNNEI. The CDR3 covers 12 residues. The CDR3 DNA reads TGTGCCAGCAGTGAATTTTCCTACGAGCAGTACTTC. Residues: CASSEFSYEQYF.

The chain couples TRBV7-2 to TRBJ2-7; TRBD1 agrees at 7 bases. CDR3 length equals 15 residues. V lost 0 bases, J lost 3 bases, and 5 bases stayed unmatched. CDR1 SGHTA and CDR2 FQGNSA come from the germline V gene. In DNA, the CDR3 is TGTGCCAGCAGCTTAGCGCCGGGGACAGTCTACGAGCAGTACTTC. Protein sequence: CASSLAPGTVYEQYF.

The chain uses TRBV5-5 and TRBJ1-5, with D possibly matching TRBD1 (6 bases). Per the germline V gene, CDR1 is SGHKS and CDR2 is YYEKEE (reference sequence). V was cut by 4 bases and J by 1 base, with 21 bases left in between. The CDR3 spans 18 residues. The CDR3 protein is CASSVRSVGGLSNQPQHF. As DNA, the CDR3 is TGTGCCAGCAGCGTGCGTTCAGTGGGGGGGCTGAGCAATCAGCCCCAGCATTTT.

V and J are TRBV5-4 and TRBJ2-7; no firm D call. In germline, CDR1 is SGHNT, CDR2 YYREEE (reference sequence). This CDR3 region has 15 residues. V gave up 3 bases and J gave up 3 bases, with 16 bases separating them. The CDR3 coding sequence is TGTGCCAGCAGCTCCCCTACCGGTTTGAACTACGAGCAGTACTTC. Translation gives CASSSPTGLNYEQYF.

This CDR3 is CSVNGGSSYEQYF. The CDR3, as DNA: TGCAGCGTTAACGGGGGGAGCTCCTACGAGCAGTACTTC. J is TRBJ2-7 and V is TRBV29-1; 7 positions agree with TRBD2. Germline values: CDR1 SQVTM, CDR2 ANQGSEA. This CDR3 comprises 13 residues. V was pared by 5 bases and J by 0 bases, with 4 bases of the junction left unmatched.

This sequence joins TRBV29-1 and TRBJ2-1, with D possibly called TRBD1 or TRBD2 (6 bases each). V shed 0 bases and J shed 7 bases, with 19 bases lying between them. The CDR3 totals 16 residues. Germline assignment: CDR1 SQVTM and CDR2 ANQGSEA. This CDR3 reads CSVEDPARGVGNEQFF. In nucleotides, the CDR3 is TGCAGCGTTGAAGATCCCGCGAGGGGGGTGGGTAATGAGCAGTTCTTC.

This clone was seen a single time. The J gene is TRBJ2-5, the V gene TRBV2; possible D gene TRBD2, 5 bases. The CDR3 covers 13 residues. With 7 bases removed from V and 5 bases from J, the gap between germline ends came to 14 bases. Germline V CDR1 and CDR2: SNHLY, FYNNEI. The CDR3 loop reads CASNVRVTETQYF. The CDR3 DNA reads TGTGCCAGCAATGTGAGGGTAACGGAGACCCAGTACTTC.

The V call is TRBV18, the J call TRBJ1-1; unclear D gene. The CDR3 totals 15 residues. With 2 bases removed from V and 5 bases from J, the gap between germline ends came to 15 bases. The germline V gene has CDR1 KGHSH and CDR2 LQKENI. CDR3 in DNA: TGTGCCAGCTCACCAATATCGGGGAGAGGAACTGAAGCTTTCTTT. Its protein is CASSPISGRGTEAFF. Supplemented by reference TRBV18 and TRBJ1-1, the full variable domain reads NAGVMQNPRHLVRRRGQEARLRCSPMKGHSHVYWYRQLPEEGLKFMVYLQKENIIDESGMPKERFSAEFPKEGPSILRIQQVVRGDSAAYFCASSPISGRGTEAFFGQGTRLTVV.

V gene TRBV10-1 combines with J gene TRBJ1-2; maybe TRBD1 (6 bases). CDR1 is WNHNN, CDR2 SYGVQD, per germline (reference sequence). This CDR3 comprises 18 residues. V was trimmed by 0 bases and J by 8 bases, leaving 25 bases between them. CDR3 protein: CASSESSGVGAVAAGYTF. CDR3 DNA: TGCGCCAGCAGTGAGTCGAGCGGGGTGGGGGCCGTCGCGGCCGGCTACACCTTC.

The rearrangement joins TRBV10-2 to TRBJ1-4; 10 bases agree with TRBD1. Germline lookup yields CDR1 WSHSY and CDR2 SAAADI. After removal of 3 bases from V and 4 bases from J, the junction contained 5 bases not matched to a gene. This CDR3 spans 16 amino acids. The CDR3: CASSDLGQGINEKLFF. CDR3 DNA: TGCGCCAGCAGTGACTTGGGACAGGGGATTAATGAAAAACTGTTTTTT.

J is TRBJ2-3 and V is TRBV13; TRBD2 matches at 11 bases. V gave up 3 bases and J gave up 5 bases; unmatched junction bases: 4. CDR1 and CDR2 (germline): PRHDT, FYEKMQ (reference sequence). The CDR3 covers 15 residues. This CDR3 is CASSFRSGGEDTQYF. The CDR3 nucleotides read TGTGCCAGCAGCTTTCGTAGCGGGGGGGAAGATACGCAGTATTTT.

The chain joins TRBV28 to TRBJ1-2, with 7 bases aligning to TRBD1. The J segment lost 3 bases and the V segment lost 3 bases, leaving 4 bases of the junction unmatched. CDR3 length equals 14 residues. Looked up from germline, CDR1 is MDHEN and CDR2 is SYDVKM. CDR3 loop: CASSFTGEHYGYTF. The CDR3 DNA sequence: TGTGCCAGCAGTTTCACAGGGGAACACTATGGCTACACCTTC.

The chain combines TRBV7-9 with TRBJ2-5, with D unresolved. This CDR3 has 12 residues. V shed 4 bases and J shed 0 bases, with 3 bases lying between them. The germline V gene has CDR1 SEHNR and CDR2 FQNEAQ (reference sequence). This CDR3 is CASSWYQETQYF. The CDR3 DNA follows: TGTGCCAGCAGCTGGTACCAAGAGACCCAGTACTTC.

The chain recombines TRBV5-1 with TRBJ1-4; possibly TRBD1 for D (5 bases). CDR3 length equals 15 residues. Trimming shortened V by 0 bases and J by 2 bases, and 8 bases separated the two germline ends. In germline, CDR1 is SGHRS, CDR2 YFSETQ. CDR3 region: CASSLAGGTNEKLFF. The CDR3 coding sequence is TGCGCCAGCAGCTTGGCCGGGGGGACTAATGAAAAACTGTTTTTT.